Only one count was recorded for the clone carrying this T cell receptor (beta chain). Its antigen is not identified. The CDR3 has 14 residues. Germline CDR1 reads MNHEY; CDR2 reads SMNVEV (reference sequence). Trimming stripped 5 bases from V and 5 bases from J, with 15 bases between. These data are taken from a study of cytomegalovirus exposure and HLA in healthy donors. Across the study: Unique TCRs from HLA-typed donors, about 78 million of them, were held in an early data release.

Study-wide results and caveats: More clonal expansion characterized HLA-associated TCR beta chains than equally common others in a later analysis.

Primers: 60 Vbeta forward and 13 Jbeta reverse. This table comes from immunoSEQ multiplex PCR, and its TCRdb copy is limited to in-frame clones, with some not included. The sample lists around 95,000 clones; less than 85% were seen once. The sample consisted of PBMCs. The origin of this receptor is a male donor in good health and CMV-seronegative. The V and J genes are TRBV27 and TRBJ1-1; D call uncertain. CDR3 coding DNA: TGTGCCAGCAGTAAGGAGAGCTGGTCGACTGAAGCTTTCTTT. This sequence encodes CASSKESWSTEAFF.